The 6 T cell receptor beta chains reported below all come from one sample, sequenced in a study of blood T cells in healthy people across ages. The use of a sample-barcoded 5' primer and a J-beta primer mix characterized a second PCR of roughly 6 to 11 cycles. Using its own MiXCR run on the 5' RACE reads, TCRdb lists one record per CDR3 protein. Of hundreds of thousands of distinct CDR3 sequences in the sample, approximately 60% were seen once. Material: blood. These receptor sequences come from a man aged 40-49 years in good health.

The rearrangement joins TRBV12-3 or TRBV12-4 to TRBJ2-5, with 9 bases identical to TRBD1. V shed 6 bases and J 11 bases; nucleotides not matched to a gene: 16. This CDR3 has 15 amino acids. The CDR3: CASSKTGTGTVQQYF. The CDR3 coding sequence is TGTGCCAGCAGCAAGACCGGGACAGGGACCGTCCAGCAGTACTTC.

V and J are TRBV18 and TRBJ1-2; D is perhaps TRBD1 (6 bases). V was cut by 3 bases and J by 8 bases, with 16 bases left in between. Germline CDR1 and CDR2: KGHSH and LQKENI. The CDR3 has 14 amino acids. CDR3 region: CASSPTGRLYGYTF. CDR3 nucleotide sequence: TGTGCCAGCTCACCTACAGGGAGGCTTTACGGCTACACCTTC.

This CDR3 reads CSAARDDAHYSNQPQHF. In DNA form, the CDR3 reads TGCAGTGCTGCAAGAGATGACGCACACTATAGCAATCAGCCCCAGCATTTT. This chain connects TRBV20-1 to TRBJ1-5; D is unresolved. V was cut by 5 bases and J by 0 bases, with 20 bases left in between. This CDR3 contains 17 residues. Germline-derived CDR1 and CDR2 are DFQATT and SNEGSKA (reference sequence).

This clonotype was seen more than once but under ten times. The rearrangement links TRBV15 to TRBJ2-1, with 8 bases matching TRBD1. The J segment lost 3 bases and the V segment lost 0 bases, leaving 4 bases of the junction unmatched. This CDR3 comprises 16 residues. Per germline, CDR1 LNHNV and CDR2 YYDKDF (reference sequence). CDR3 bases: TGTGCCACCAGCAGAGAGGCCGGGACAGGCTACAATGAGCAGTTCTTC. Translating it yields CATSREAGTGYNEQFF.

This chain links TRBV7-2 with TRBJ2-5, with no clear D. The length of the CDR3 is 14 residues. V dropped 5 bases and J dropped 11 bases, with 21 bases sitting between them. Per the germline V gene, CDR1 is SGHTA and CDR2 is FQGNSA. DNA of the CDR3: TGTGCCAGCAGCCCACTCCCCGAAGGCACTCCGCAGTACTTC. Protein: CASSPLPEGTPQYF.

A few counts support this clonotype. The chain links TRBV28 to TRBJ2-1, with 10 positions matching TRBD1. CDR3 length: 15 amino acids. Germline assignment: CDR1 MDHEN and CDR2 SYDVKM. The V and J ends lost 5 bases and 9 bases, in that order; junction bases with no gene match: 10. The CDR3, as DNA: TGTGCCAGCAGTAGGGACAGGGGTTCCTTTTGTGAGCAGTTCTTC. Its protein is CASSRDRGSFCEQFF. Full variable domain (rest looked up from reference TRBV28 and TRBJ2-1): DVKVTQSSRYLVKRTGEKVFLECVQDMDHENMFWYRQDPGLGLRLIYFSYDVKMKEKGDIPEGYSVSREKKERFSLILESASTNQTSMYLCASSRDRGSFCEQFFGPGTRLTVL.